The 23 T cell receptor beta chains in this list originate from one sample, sequenced in a study of HIV-infected patients and healthy controls. Using its own MiXCR run on the 5' RACE reads, TCRdb lists one record per CDR3 protein. Seen here are around 67,000 distinct CDR3 sequences, around 16% observed once, and the top ten hold less than 6%. The sample taken for sequencing was CD4+ T cells from blood. The receptors shown here come from a human donor in good health.

The CDR3 loop reads CASSPGQGGYSSADTQYF. The DNA for the CDR3 is TGCGCCAGCAGCCCAGGACAGGGTGGATATTCATCGGCAGATACGCAGTATTTT. The genes are TRBV5-1 and TRBJ2-3; 8 nucleotides align to TRBD1. The germline V gene encodes CDR1 SGHRS and CDR2 YFSETQ. This CDR3 is built from 18 residues. V shed 4 bases, J shed 4 bases, and the junction held 17 bases outside the gene matches.

This clonotype has only a few counts. CDR3 DNA: TGTGCCAGCAGTTTCATGGGAACCGGGGCCAACGTCCTGACTTTC. Its translation is CASSFMGTGANVLTF. This rearrangement joins TRBV12-3 or TRBV12-4 to TRBJ2-6, with D hard to call. The V and J ends lost 3 bases and 4 bases respectively, with 10 bases between them. The CDR3 loop spans 15 amino acids.

This chain links TRBV28 with TRBJ2-1; D ambiguous. In germline, CDR1 is MDHEN, CDR2 SYDVKM. The V end lost 6 bases, the J end lost 0 bases, and 6 bases lay between the germline ends. This CDR3 spans 13 amino acids. The CDR3 DNA follows: TGTGCCAGCAGGACGTACTCCTACAATGAGCAGTTCTTC. This sequence encodes CASRTYSYNEQFF.

This clonotype was seen a handful of times. The DNA of the CDR3 is TGTGCCAGCAGGACTAGCGGGAGGAAGAGAACAGATACGCAGTATTTT. Translating it yields CASRTSGRKRTDTQYF. The chain has TRBV7-2 and TRBJ2-3; 13 nucleotides align to TRBD2. CDR3 length equals 16 residues. J lost 3 bases, V lost 6 bases, and 6 bases had no gene match. Germline CDR1 is SGHTA and CDR2 is FQGNSA.

CDR3 nucleotide sequence: TGTGCCTCAGGGGGTCAGAACACCGGGGAGCTGTTTTTT. Its protein is CASGGQNTGELFF. The rearrangement joins TRBV6-2 or TRBV6-3 to TRBJ2-2; 7 nucleotides align to TRBD1. This CDR3 is 13 amino acids long. V lost 11 bases to trimming and J lost 1 base; unmatched junction nucleotides: 4. Germline CDR1 is MNHEY and CDR2 is SVGEGT.

This clonotype was detected a few times. V is TRBV6-4 and J is TRBJ1-1; D is unresolved. CDR1 is MRHNA and CDR2 is SNTAGT in the germline V gene. The CDR3 is 13 residues long. Trimming took 3 bases from V and 12 from J, leaving 17 bases between them. The CDR3 reads CASSDRTDGPTFF. The CDR3 region has the DNA TGTGCCAGCAGTGATCGGACTGATGGTCCGACTTTCTTT.

This clonotype was seen repeatedly, ten times or more. The CDR3 sequence is CSAEGQGRDEKLFF. CDR3 in DNA: TGCAGCGCCGAAGGACAGGGGAGGGATGAAAAACTGTTTTTT. This rearrangement joins TRBV29-1 to TRBJ1-4, with 9 nucleotides matching TRBD1. This CDR3 has 14 amino acids. Per the germline V gene, CDR1 is SQVTM and CDR2 is ANQGSEA. Unmatched junction bases numbered 9, after V lost 7 bases and J lost 6 bases.

This clonotype was counted between two and nine times. The V and J genes are TRBV6-4 and TRBJ2-3; D gene unclear. The ends were cut back, 11 bases at V and 4 bases at J, with 10 bases in the middle. Germline V CDR1 and CDR2: MRHNA, SNTAGT. CDR3 size: 11 residues. CDR3 nucleotide sequence: TGTGCCTCGTCGTTCCCAGATACGCAGTATTTT. Encoded protein: CASSFPDTQYF.

The chain employs TRBV7-3 and TRBJ2-1, with 8 bases that match TRBD2. Trimming took 0 bases from V and 8 from J; bases not matched to a gene: 6. The CDR3 has 15 residues. Germline-derived CDR1 and CDR2 are SGHTA and FQGTGA. The chain's CDR3 is CASSLTLAGRDEQFF. DNA of the CDR3: TGTGCCAGCAGCTTAACTTTAGCGGGACGCGATGAGCAGTTCTTC.

This clonotype occurred many times. The V and J genes are TRBV5-4 and TRBJ2-5; 8 bases align to TRBD2. V was pared by 0 bases and J by 5 bases, with 6 bases of the junction left unmatched. Germline assignment: CDR1 SGHNT and CDR2 YYREEE (reference sequence). CDR3 length: 15 amino acids. The DNA of the CDR3 is TGTGCCAGCAGCTTGGCCGGGACTAGGAGGGAGACCCAGTACTTC. Its translation: CASSLAGTRRETQYF.

The chain links TRBV7-8 to TRBJ2-4; D perhaps matches TRBD2 (5 bases). Germline V gene data show CDR1 as SGHVS and CDR2 as FQNEAQ. The V gene lost 5 bases and the J gene lost 6 bases, with 8 bases spanning the gap. This CDR3 contains 12 residues. The CDR3 sequence: CASSPGGNIQYF. The CDR3 DNA is TGTGCCAGCAGCCCAGGAGGAAACATTCAGTACTTC.

This clonotype was seen a few times. The rearrangement links TRBV4-2 to TRBJ1-5; D perhaps matches TRBD1 (6 bases). The CDR3 sequence is 15 residues long. Germline V lookup: CDR1 LGHNA, CDR2 YNFKEQ. Between the trimmed V and J ends, which lost 8 bases and 0 bases, there was a span of 14 bases. The CDR3 sequence: CASLLHRDSNQPQHF. CDR3 DNA: TGTGCCAGCCTCTTGCACAGGGATAGCAATCAGCCCCAGCATTTT.

The rearrangement links TRBV2 to TRBJ2-2, with TRBD1 matching over 8 bases. The V gene's germline CDR1 is SNHLY and CDR2 FYNNEI. V gave up 6 bases and J gave up 5 bases; unmatched junction bases: 14. The CDR3 spans 17 residues. The CDR3 region is CASRGIVGTGKTGELFF. The DNA for the CDR3 is TGTGCCAGCAGGGGTATCGTCGGGACAGGAAAAACCGGGGAGCTGTTTTTT.

V is TRBV3-1 and J is TRBJ1-5, with D perhaps matching TRBD1 (5 bases). CDR1 and CDR2 (germline): LGHDT, YNNKEL (reference sequence). This CDR3 has 14 residues. The V end lost 1 base, the J end lost 4 bases, and 8 bases lay between the germline ends. In DNA form, the CDR3 reads TGTGCCAGCAGCCAAGGGACACGTAATCAGCCCCAGCATTTT. This sequence encodes CASSQGTRNQPQHF.

The J gene is TRBJ1-2, the V gene TRBV19; D is undetermined. Germline V gives CDR1 LNHDA, CDR2 SQIVND (reference sequence). This CDR3 has 12 residues. Trimming pared 10 bases from V and 3 bases from J, leaving 12 bases between. CDR3 sequence (DNA): TGTGCCACGAACAGAGACCACTATGGCTACACCTTC. Amino acid sequence: CATNRDHYGYTF.

The chain recombines TRBV20-1 with TRBJ2-2; D ambiguous. Germline V gene lookup returns CDR1 DFQATT and CDR2 SNEGSKA (reference sequence). V lost 2 bases, J lost 5 bases, and 9 bases lay in between. The CDR3 sequence is 13 residues long. The CDR3 loop reads CSARFGITGELFF. The CDR3 bases are TGCAGTGCTAGATTTGGGATAACCGGGGAGCTGTTTTTT.

This clonotype was seen at least ten times. The rearrangement links TRBV3-1 to TRBJ2-3, with TRBD2 matching 8 bases. Germline CDR1 is LGHDT and CDR2 is YNNKEL (reference sequence). The CDR3 sequence is 16 residues long. Trimming cost V 4 bases and J 4 bases; bases outside gene matches: 10. The CDR3 protein is CASSLWTGGGSDTQYF. The CDR3 nucleotides are TGTGCCAGCAGCCTCTGGACTGGCGGGGGGTCAGATACGCAGTATTTT.

This clonotype was picked up a small number of times. CDR3 bases: TGTGCCAGCAGCTTAGCGGCTAGCGGAGATTACGAGCAGTACTTC. Translated: CASSLAASGDYEQYF. The V gene is TRBV7-9, the J gene TRBJ2-7; 7 bases are shared with TRBD2. In germline, CDR1 is SEHNR, CDR2 FQNEAQ (reference sequence). J lost 4 bases, V lost 0 bases, and 6 bases had no gene match. The CDR3 length is 15 residues.

This clonotype turned up a few times. V and J are TRBV12-3 or TRBV12-4 and TRBJ1-1, with D tentatively TRBD1 (5 bases). Trimming took off 6 bases at V and 2 bases at J, with 13 bases between the two ends. The CDR3 is 14 amino acids. The CDR3 DNA follows: TGTGCCAGCAGCCGGGACTCCTTTAACACTGAAGCTTTCTTT. Protein product: CASSRDSFNTEAFF.

This clonotype came up a few times. The chain joins TRBV4-2 to TRBJ1-5; D gene ambiguous. The CDR3 sequence is 15 residues long. From germline, CDR1 is LGHNA and CDR2 YNFKEQ. Trimming shortened V by 4 bases and J by 1 base, and 11 bases separated the two germline ends. The CDR3 sequence: CASSRSATSNQPQHF. The CDR3 DNA reads TGTGCCAGCAGCCGGAGCGCCACGAGCAATCAGCCCCAGCATTTT.

V usage is TRBV29-1 and J usage is TRBJ2-5; D possibly uses TRBD1 or TRBD2 (5 bases each). The CDR3 extends over 14 amino acids. Trimming left V 5 bases short and J 5 bases short, with 18 bases between. Germline assignment: CDR1 SQVTM and CDR2 ANQGSEA. The chain's CDR3 is CSVWGSHRAETQYF. The CDR3 DNA sequence: TGCAGCGTTTGGGGGAGCCACCGTGCGGAGACCCAGTACTTC. The entire variable domain, with the rest obtained from reference TRBV29-1 and TRBJ2-5, is as follows: SAVISQKPSRDICQRGTSLTIQCQVDSQVTMMFWYRQQPGQSLTLIATANQGSEATYESGFVIDKFPISRPNLTFSTLTVSNMSPEDSSIYLCSVWGSHRAETQYFGPGTRLLVL.

The rearrangement links TRBV6-2 or TRBV6-3 to TRBJ2-1, with 10 positions matching TRBD2. The length of the CDR3 is 16 residues. Germline-derived CDR1 and CDR2 are MNHEY and SVGEGT. V was pared by 2 bases and J by 7 bases, with 8 bases of the junction left unmatched. CDR3 sequence (DNA): TGTGCCAGCAGTTACGGTCTAGCGGGAGTTAAAAATGAGCAGTTCTTC. It translates to CASSYGLAGVKNEQFF.

This clonotype was seen a few times. The chain combines TRBV20-1 with TRBJ1-2; 10 nucleotides align to TRBD1. Germline V CDR1 and CDR2: DFQATT, SNEGSKA (reference sequence). The CDR3 is made up of 16 amino acids. Losses at the gene ends were 0 bases for V and 3 bases for J; bases not matched to a gene: 7. The CDR3 nucleotides are TGCAGTGCTAGAGATCCGGACAGGGGGATTTACTATGGCTACACCTTC. As protein: CSARDPDRGIYYGYTF.